The sequence of this T cell receptor beta chain was determined in a study of early T cells in non-severe SARS-CoV-2 infection. General study points: The VDJdb matching leaned toward anti-spike CD8 responses and overlooked private and CD4 specificities.

Remarks on this clonotype: The antigen remains unidentified.

Attached unique molecular identifiers marked individual cDNA molecules. MiXCR, run by TCRdb on the 5' RACE reads, gives a single entry per CDR3 protein. Of about 89,000 distinct CDR3 sequences listed, approximately 14% are singletons. Source material: whole blood. This clonotype was obtained from an adult who was a healthcare worker with PCR-confirmed SARS-CoV-2 infection or an uninfected control (not recorded which).

CDR3 bases: TGTGCCAGCAGTGATCTCCCCCGGGGCGGGAATCAGCCCCAGCATTTT. Amino acids: CASSDLPRGGNQPQHF. V gene TRBV6-1 combines with J gene TRBJ1-5; D is possibly TRBD1 (5 bases). This CDR3 is built from 16 residues. Trimming stripped 3 bases from V and 4 bases from J, with 16 bases between. Per germline, CDR1 MNHNS and CDR2 SASEGT.